Sequencing of this T cell receptor (beta chain) was carried out in a study of blood T cell repertoires in COVID-19. Study background: T cells, B-cell-depleted T cells, or PBMCs supplied cDNA or gDNA.

Sequencing used immunoSEQ multiplex PCR; TCRdb keeps in-frame clones, though not all of them. The sample shows roughly 52,000 clones, roughly four fifths of them seen only once. Sequenced: peripheral blood. This clonotype was sampled from a human donor in a cohort sampled during active or convalescent COVID-19.

DNA of the CDR3: TGTGCCAGCAGCTCCCGACAGGGAACCAACACTGAAGCTTTCTTT. This encodes CASSSRQGTNTEAFF. The genes are TRBV9 and TRBJ1-1; the match to TRBD1 covers 7 bases. The junction had 8 bases not matched to a gene; V was cut back by 4 bases and J by 2 bases. This CDR3 has 15 amino acids. Germline V CDR1 and CDR2: SGDLS, YYNGEE.